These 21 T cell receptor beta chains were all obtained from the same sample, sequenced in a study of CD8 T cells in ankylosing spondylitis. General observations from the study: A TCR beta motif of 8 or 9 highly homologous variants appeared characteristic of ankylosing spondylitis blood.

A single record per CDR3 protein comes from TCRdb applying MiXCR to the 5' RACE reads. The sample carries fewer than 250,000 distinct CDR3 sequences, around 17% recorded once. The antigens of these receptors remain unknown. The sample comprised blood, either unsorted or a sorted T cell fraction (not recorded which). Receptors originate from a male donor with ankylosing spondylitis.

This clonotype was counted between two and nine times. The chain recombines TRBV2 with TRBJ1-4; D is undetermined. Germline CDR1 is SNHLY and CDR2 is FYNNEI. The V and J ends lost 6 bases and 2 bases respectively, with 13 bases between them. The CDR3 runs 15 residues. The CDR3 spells CASRDPRWTNEKLFF. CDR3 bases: TGTGCCAGCAGGGACCCTCGGTGGACTAATGAAAAACTGTTTTTT.

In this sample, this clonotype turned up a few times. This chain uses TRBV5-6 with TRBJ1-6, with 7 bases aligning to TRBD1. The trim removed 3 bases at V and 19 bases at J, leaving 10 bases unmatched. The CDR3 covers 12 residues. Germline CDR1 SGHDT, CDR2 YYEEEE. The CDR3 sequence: CASSSDRMELHF. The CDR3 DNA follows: TGTGCCAGCAGCTCGGACAGGATGGAGTTACACTTT.

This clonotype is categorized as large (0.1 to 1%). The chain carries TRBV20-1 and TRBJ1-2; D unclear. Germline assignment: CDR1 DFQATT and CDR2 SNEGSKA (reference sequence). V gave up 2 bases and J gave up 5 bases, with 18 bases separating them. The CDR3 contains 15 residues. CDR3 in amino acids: CSARSHYITWYGYTF. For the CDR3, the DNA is TGCAGTGCTAGATCCCATTATATTACTTGGTATGGCTACACCTTC.

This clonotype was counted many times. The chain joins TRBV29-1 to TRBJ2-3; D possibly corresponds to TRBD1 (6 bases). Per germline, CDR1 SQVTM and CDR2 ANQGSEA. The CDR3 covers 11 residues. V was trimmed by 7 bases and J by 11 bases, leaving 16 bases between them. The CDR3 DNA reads TGCAGCGCCCCTAAGGGGGTCGGGCAGTATTTT. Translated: CSAPKGVGQYF.

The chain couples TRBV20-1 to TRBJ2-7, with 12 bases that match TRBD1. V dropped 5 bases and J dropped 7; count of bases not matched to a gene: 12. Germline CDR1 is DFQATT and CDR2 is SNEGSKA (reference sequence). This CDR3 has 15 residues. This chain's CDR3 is CSAHPPGQGAREQYF. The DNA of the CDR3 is TGCAGTGCTCACCCCCCGGGACAGGGGGCGCGTGAGCAGTACTTC.

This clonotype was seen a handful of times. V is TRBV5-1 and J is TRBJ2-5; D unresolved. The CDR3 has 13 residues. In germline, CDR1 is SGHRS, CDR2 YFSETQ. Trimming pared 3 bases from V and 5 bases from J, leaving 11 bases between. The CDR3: CASSSVLMETQYF. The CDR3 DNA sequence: TGCGCCAGCAGCTCGGTCCTCATGGAGACCCAGTACTTC.

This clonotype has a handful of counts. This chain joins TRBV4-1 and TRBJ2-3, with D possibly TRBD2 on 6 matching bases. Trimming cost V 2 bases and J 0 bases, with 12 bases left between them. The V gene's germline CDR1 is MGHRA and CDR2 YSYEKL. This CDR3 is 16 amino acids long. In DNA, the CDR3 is TGCGCCAGCAGCCAAAGCGGCGGGATAAGCACAGATACGCAGTATTTT. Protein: CASSQSGGISTDTQYF.

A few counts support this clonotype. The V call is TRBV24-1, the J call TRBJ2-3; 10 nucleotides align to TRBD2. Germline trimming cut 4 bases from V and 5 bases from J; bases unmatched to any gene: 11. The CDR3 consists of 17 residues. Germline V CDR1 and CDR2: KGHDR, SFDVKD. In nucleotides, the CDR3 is TGTGCCACCAGTGACCCCACTAGCGGGAATCTTATAGATACGCAGTATTTT. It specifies CATSDPTSGNLIDTQYF.

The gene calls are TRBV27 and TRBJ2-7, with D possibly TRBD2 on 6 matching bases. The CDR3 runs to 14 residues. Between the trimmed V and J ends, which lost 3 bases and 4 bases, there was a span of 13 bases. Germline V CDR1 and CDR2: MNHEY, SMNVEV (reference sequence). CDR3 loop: CASSLEGRRYEQYF. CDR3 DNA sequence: TGTGCCAGCAGTTTGGAGGGGAGGAGGTACGAGCAGTACTTC.

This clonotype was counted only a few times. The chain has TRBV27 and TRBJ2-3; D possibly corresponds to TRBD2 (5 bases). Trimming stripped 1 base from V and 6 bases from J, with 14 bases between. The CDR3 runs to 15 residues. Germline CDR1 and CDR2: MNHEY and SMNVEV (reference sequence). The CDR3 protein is CASSLFTGGQDTQYF. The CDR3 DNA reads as TGTGCCAGCAGTTTATTTACGGGCGGGCAGGATACGCAGTATTTT.

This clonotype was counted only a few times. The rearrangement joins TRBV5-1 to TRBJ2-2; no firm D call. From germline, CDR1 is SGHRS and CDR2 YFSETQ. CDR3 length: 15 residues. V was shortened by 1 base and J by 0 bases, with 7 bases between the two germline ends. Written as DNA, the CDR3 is TGCGCCAGCAGCTTGTACGGATCGAACACCGGGGAGCTGTTTTTT. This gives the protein CASSLYGSNTGELFF.

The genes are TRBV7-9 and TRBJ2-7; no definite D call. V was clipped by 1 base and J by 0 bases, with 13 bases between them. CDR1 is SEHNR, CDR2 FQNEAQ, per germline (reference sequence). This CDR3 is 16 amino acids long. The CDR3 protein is CASSLELGPSSYEQYF. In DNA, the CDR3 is TGTGCCAGCAGCTTAGAGTTAGGGCCCAGCTCCTACGAGCAGTACTTC.

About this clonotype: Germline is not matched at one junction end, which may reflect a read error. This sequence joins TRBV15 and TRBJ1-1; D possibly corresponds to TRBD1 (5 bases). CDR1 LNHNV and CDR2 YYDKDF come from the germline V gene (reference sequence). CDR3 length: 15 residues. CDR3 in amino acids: CASSVRDLMNTEAFF. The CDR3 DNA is TGTGCCTCCAGCGTCCGGGACTTAATGAACACTGAAGCTTTCTTT.

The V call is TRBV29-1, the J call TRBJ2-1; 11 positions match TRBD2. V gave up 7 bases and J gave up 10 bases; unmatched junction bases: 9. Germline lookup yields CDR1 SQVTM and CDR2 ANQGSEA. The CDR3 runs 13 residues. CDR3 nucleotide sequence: TGCAGCGGGGGGAATATAGCGGGAGGGGAGCAGTTCTTC. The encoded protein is CSGGNIAGGEQFF.

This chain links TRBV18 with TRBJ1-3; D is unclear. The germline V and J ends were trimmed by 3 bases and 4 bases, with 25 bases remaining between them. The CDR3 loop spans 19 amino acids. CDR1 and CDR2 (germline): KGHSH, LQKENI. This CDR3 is CASSPPPFEAAEPGNTIYF. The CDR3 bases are TGTGCCAGCTCACCCCCCCCTTTCGAGGCCGCAGAACCCGGAAACACCATATATTTT. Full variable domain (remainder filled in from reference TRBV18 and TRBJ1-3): NAGVMQNPRHLVRRRGQEARLRCSPMKGHSHVYWYRQLPEEGLKFMVYLQKENIIDESGMPKERFSAEFPKEGPSILRIQQVVRGDSAAYFCASSPPPFEAAEPGNTIYFGEGSWLTVV.

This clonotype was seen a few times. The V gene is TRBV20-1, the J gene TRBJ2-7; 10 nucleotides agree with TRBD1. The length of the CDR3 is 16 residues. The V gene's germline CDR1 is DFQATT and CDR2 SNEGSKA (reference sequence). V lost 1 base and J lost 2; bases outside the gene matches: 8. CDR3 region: CSARAFRGQGTYEQYF. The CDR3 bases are TGCAGTGCTAGAGCTTTCAGGGGACAGGGGACCTACGAGCAGTACTTC.

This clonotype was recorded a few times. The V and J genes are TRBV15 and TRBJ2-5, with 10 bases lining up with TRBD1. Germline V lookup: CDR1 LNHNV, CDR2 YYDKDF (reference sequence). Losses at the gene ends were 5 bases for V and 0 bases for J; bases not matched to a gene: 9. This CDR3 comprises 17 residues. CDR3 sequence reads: CATSRLDRGDYQETQYF. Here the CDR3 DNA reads TGTGCCACCAGCCGACTGGACAGGGGGGACTACCAAGAGACCCAGTACTTC.

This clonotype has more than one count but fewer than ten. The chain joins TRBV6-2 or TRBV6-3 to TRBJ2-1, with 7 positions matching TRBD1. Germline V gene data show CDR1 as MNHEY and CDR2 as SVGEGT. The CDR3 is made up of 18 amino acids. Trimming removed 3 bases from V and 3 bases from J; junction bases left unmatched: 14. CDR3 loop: CASSYSPQTGHLYNEQFF. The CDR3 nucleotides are TGTGCCAGCAGTTATTCACCCCAGACAGGGCATCTCTACAATGAGCAGTTCTTC.

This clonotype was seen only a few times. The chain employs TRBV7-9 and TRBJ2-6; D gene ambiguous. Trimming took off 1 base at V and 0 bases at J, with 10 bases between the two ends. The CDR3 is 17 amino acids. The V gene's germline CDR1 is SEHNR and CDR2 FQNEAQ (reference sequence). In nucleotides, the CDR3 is TGTGCCAGCAGCTTAGTTGGGATAAGCTCTGGGGCCAACGTCCTGACTTTC. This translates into CASSLVGISSGANVLTF.

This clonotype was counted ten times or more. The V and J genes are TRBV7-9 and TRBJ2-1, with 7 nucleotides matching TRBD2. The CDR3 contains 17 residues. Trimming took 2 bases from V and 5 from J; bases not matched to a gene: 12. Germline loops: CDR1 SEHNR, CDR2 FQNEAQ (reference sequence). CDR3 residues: CASSLPPGGLLNNEQFF. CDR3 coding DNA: TGTGCCAGCAGCTTACCCCCGGGGGGACTACTAAACAATGAGCAGTTCTTC.

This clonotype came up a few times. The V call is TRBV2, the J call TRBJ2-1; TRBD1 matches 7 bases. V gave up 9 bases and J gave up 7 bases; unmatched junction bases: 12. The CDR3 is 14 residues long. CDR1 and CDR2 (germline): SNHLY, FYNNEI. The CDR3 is CASISGTERNEQFF. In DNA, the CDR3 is TGTGCCAGTATATCCGGGACAGAAAGGAATGAGCAGTTCTTC.